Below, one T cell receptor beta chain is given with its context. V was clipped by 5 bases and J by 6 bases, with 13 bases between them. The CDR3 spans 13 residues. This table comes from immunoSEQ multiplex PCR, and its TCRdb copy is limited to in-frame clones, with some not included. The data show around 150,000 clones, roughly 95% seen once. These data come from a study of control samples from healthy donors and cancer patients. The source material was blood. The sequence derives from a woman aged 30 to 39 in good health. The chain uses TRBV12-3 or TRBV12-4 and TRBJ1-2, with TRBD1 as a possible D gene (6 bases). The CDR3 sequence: CASSPRGANGYTF. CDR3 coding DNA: TGTGCCAGCAGTCCAAGGGGGGCTAATGGCTACACCTTC.